This paragraph covers one TCR beta chain sequence. The sample is drawn from a study of CD4 and CD8 cells across lung adenocarcinoma regions. Each CDR3 protein gets one entry after TCRdb re-called the PCR reads with MiXCR. The sample contains about 4,600 distinct CDR3 sequences, about 49% of which appear only once. Trimming shortened V by 10 bases and J by 0 bases, and 23 bases separated the two germline ends. CDR3 length: 17 amino acids. CDR1 and CDR2 from the germline V gene are WSHSY and SAAADI. Samples came from patients with localized non-small cell lung adenocarcinoma. The receptor comes from a female donor with lung adenocarcinoma. The CD4 and CD8 labels of this study may be unreliable. The material sequenced was CD4+ T cells from the margin of a lung tumor. The genes are TRBV10-2 and TRBJ2-3, with a possible D match to TRBD1 (6 bases). CDR3 in DNA: TGCGCCACCTGTGGGGGCCACCAGGCTTGGAGCACAGATACGCAGTATTTT. Its translation: CATCGGHQAWSTDTQYF.